This T cell receptor (beta chain) was observed in a study of beta chain features in type 1 diabetes. Study results and limitations: In all four CD4+ subsets, TCRB CDR3 length was significantly, moderately reduced in type 1 diabetes.

The V gene lost 8 bases and the J gene lost 4 bases, with 15 bases spanning the gap. The CDR3 length is 14 residues. CDR1 is LNHNV and CDR2 is YYDKDF in the germline V gene (reference sequence). As regards this clone: The antigen is undetermined.

Investigators reverse transcribed all isolated RNA, so they sequenced expressed TCRB transcripts. Clones were sequenced by immunoSEQ multiplex PCR, and TCRdb holds only the in-frame ones, with some missing. The data show 220,000 or so clones, 68% seen once. The purity of all sorted populations exceeded 95%. The sample comprised naive CD4+ T cells from blood. The receptor was derived from a man aged 30 to 39 in good health. The gene calls are TRBV15 and TRBJ2-1; D might be TRBD2 (6 bases). In nucleotides, the CDR3 is TGTGCCACCGGCGGGACTGTTCGATACAATGAGCAGTTCTTC. Residues: CATGGTVRYNEQFF.